This T cell receptor beta chain is from a study of blood T cell repertoires in COVID-19 (dated by TCRdb to about 2020). In the study overall: Collaborator samples came from the United States, Italy and Spain and covered acute and convalescent phases of COVID-19. The prospective study material was composed of cDNA or gDNA derived from T cells, B-cell-depleted T cells, or PBMCs. Deeply sampled blood TCRbeta repertoires from subjects exposed to, actively infected with, or recovered from COVID-19 were included in the dataset. The repertoires were made available in a free public database intended to serve as a resource for research on the immune response to SARS-CoV-2. Samples were obtained from the ongoing ImmuneRACE study (first 160 participants) and from 950 to 1,500 subjects provided by 6 global collaborators. Nearly every sample came with metadata listing a de-identified subject ID, COVID-19 status, age in years and sex. Where available, HLA class I and class II types were taken from metadata supplied by the sample provider and were not determined by assay-based typing.

Study-level results and caveats: The quantity of clinical and demographic metadata differed by source and by participant and was supplied without curation.

Comments on this clone: What antigen it recognizes has not been identified. Base qualities are not at hand, and no much larger clone is one base apart.

The CDR3, from cysteine to phenylalanine, totals 15 residues. The only DNA kept is the CDR3, 45 bases in frame from the first base. The germline ends are 15 bases apart after V is trimmed by 5 bases and J by 2 bases. CDR1 is given as SEHNR and CDR2 as FQNEAQ, both from the germline V gene (reference sequence). The immunoSEQ Assay, a bias-controlled multiplex PCR, was used to amplify TCRbeta CDR3 regions from genomic DNA. As for the authors' bioinformatics: Nucleated cell counts per sample were estimated from amplification of reference gene primers within the assay. To quantify the absolute abundance of each unique TCRbeta CDR3 rearrangement, sequence reads were collapsed and filtered. For each sample, productive Simpson clonality was calculated by taking the square root of Simpson's diversity index across productive rearrangements. In TCRdb, the immuneACCESS table is reduced to in-frame sequences with V and J assigned. These tables do not hold every clone; where another copy was compared, an unresolved V gene accounts for under half, and the others remain unexplained. That table is the source of V, J and clone size, and D and trimming were worked out from the DNA. For this sample there are 30,000 to 40,000 clones; about nine tenths appear just once. Of the sample, roughly 19% is held by the ten largest clones.

Each collaborating institution followed its own protocols to collect whole blood in K2EDTA tubes. For TCRbeta analysis, collaborators shipped samples in one of three forms: frozen whole blood, isolated PBMCs, or DNA extracted from either of those sample types. The receptor was derived from a man older than 75 with acute or convalescent COVID-19. The sample comprised peripheral blood. The chain is assembled from TRBV7-9 and TRBJ1-1; D gene: possibly TRBD1, on 6 matching bases. The DNA sequence follows: TGTGCCAGCAGCCCGTCCGGACAGCAAAACACTGAAGCTTTCTTT. Translated, this is CASSPSGQQNTEAFF.